These 12 T cell receptor beta chains share one sample of origin, sequenced in a study of cytomegalovirus exposure and HLA in healthy donors (dated by TCRdb to the late 2010s). The library was made by the immunoSEQ multiplex PCR assay. For the multiplex PCR, a mixture combining 60 forward primers for TCR Vbeta segments and 13 reverse primers for TCR Jbeta segments was used. Here the immuneACCESS table is served through TCRdb, limited to in-frame sequences with V and J called. Missing clones are a known gap in these copies; in checked studies unresolved V genes cover under half, and the rest lacks a known reason. The sample includes roughly 110,000 clones, with roughly four fifths observed a single time. The top ten clonotypes cover more than 1.5% of the sample. The source material was PBMCs. These receptors were taken from a man aged 50 or older in good health and CMV-seronegative.

The chain couples TRBV28 to TRBJ2-7; D may be TRBD1 (6 bases). The germline V gene has CDR1 MDHEN and CDR2 SYDVKM. Trimming shortened V by 3 bases and J by 7 bases, and 10 bases separated the two germline ends. The CDR3 runs 12 residues. The DNA of the CDR3 is TGTGCCAGCAGTTTGGGACATACGGAGCAGTACGTC. Residues: CASSLGHTEQYV.

V usage is TRBV6-1 and J usage is TRBJ2-7, with D unclear. V shed 0 bases and J shed 2 bases, with 5 bases lying between them. The germline V gene has CDR1 MNHNS and CDR2 SASEGT. This CDR3 has 13 residues. As DNA, the CDR3 is TGTGCCAGCAGTGAAGCAGCCACCTACGAGCAGTACTTC. It yields the protein CASSEAATYEQYF.

The chain recombines TRBV6-5 with TRBJ1-5, with a weak D call TRBD1 (6 bases). Germline CDR1 is MNHEY and CDR2 is SVGAGI. Trimming removed 5 bases at V and 0 bases at J, with 11 bases between. CDR3 size: 15 residues. The CDR3 DNA sequence: TGTGCCAGCAGTCTCCACAGGGTTAGCAATCAGCCCCAGCATTTT. Amino acid sequence: CASSLHRVSNQPQHF.

This clone was observed once. The genes are TRBV7-8 and TRBJ1-5, with 7 bases lining up with TRBD1. Germline-derived CDR1 and CDR2 are SGHVS and FQNEAQ. This CDR3 comprises 14 residues. The J segment lost 11 bases and the V segment lost 5 bases, leaving 12 bases of the junction unmatched. CDR3 nucleotides: TGTGCCAGCAGCGGGACCTGGACAGGTTCGTCCCAGCATTTT. This encodes CASSGTWTGSSQHF.

Of note for this clone: The germline gene is not matched at one end of the junction; a read error may be the cause. This chain connects TRBV7-9 to TRBJ1-1; D ambiguous. This CDR3 has 13 residues. In germline, CDR1 is SEHNR, CDR2 FQNEAQ (reference sequence). The CDR3 DNA is TGTTCCAGCAGCCCTACGAGGAACACTGAAGCTTTCTTT. Encoded protein: CSSSPTRNTEAFF.

V usage is TRBV6-6 and J usage is TRBJ2-1, with 12 nucleotides matching TRBD2. From germline, CDR1 is MNHNY and CDR2 SVGAGI (reference sequence). The CDR3 covers 16 residues. V lost 2 bases and J lost 2; bases outside the gene matches: 1. CDR3 residues: CASSYRTSGTYNEQFF. DNA for the CDR3: TGTGCCAGCAGTTACAGGACTAGCGGGACCTACAATGAGCAGTTCTTC.

This chain connects TRBV5-1 to TRBJ2-1; 13 bases are a match to TRBD2. Trimming removed 4 bases from V and 4 bases from J; junction bases left unmatched: 8. CDR3 length: 17 amino acids. CDR1 SGHRS and CDR2 YFSETQ come from the germline V gene. The CDR3: CASSPTTSGGNYNEQFF. The CDR3 DNA reads TGCGCCAGCAGCCCGACGACTAGCGGGGGGAATTACAATGAGCAGTTCTTC. Complete variable domain (other parts from reference TRBV5-1 and TRBJ2-1): KAGVTQTPRYLIKTRGQQVTLSCSPISGHRSVSWYQQTPGQGLQFLFEYFSETQRNKGNFPGRFSGRQFSNSRSEMNVSTLELGDSALYLCASSPTTSGGNYNEQFFGPGTRLTVL.

This chain links TRBV2 with TRBJ1-2; maybe TRBD1 (6 bases). The germline gives CDR1 SNHLY, CDR2 FYNNEI. This CDR3 has 13 amino acids. The V gene lost 3 bases and the J gene lost 8 bases, with 13 bases spanning the gap. Here the CDR3 DNA reads TGTGCCAGCAGTGATCGGGCCAGGGGCGGCTACACCTTC. It translates to CASSDRARGGYTF.

The chain employs TRBV6-5 and TRBJ2-6; D is unclear. CDR1 MNHEY and CDR2 SVGAGI come from the germline V gene. This CDR3 has 16 residues. Trimming removed 0 bases from V and 4 bases from J, with 10 bases in between. CDR3: CASSYSQQAGANVLTF. The CDR3 nucleotides are TGTGCCAGCAGTTACTCGCAGCAGGCAGGGGCCAACGTCCTGACTTTC.

The chain employs TRBV30 and TRBJ2-1, with 7 bases fitting TRBD2. The V and J ends lost 5 bases and 3 bases, in that order; junction bases with no gene match: 4. Germline-derived CDR1 and CDR2 are GTSNPN and SVGIG (reference sequence). CDR3 length: 13 residues. CDR3 nucleotide sequence: TGTGCCTGGGGGGGGGTGGGCTACAATGAGCAGTTCTTC. This codes for CAWGGVGYNEQFF.

The CDR3 sequence: CASARGAGVEKLFF. Here the CDR3 DNA reads TGTGCCAGCGCCCGAGGGGCAGGGGTTGAAAAACTGTTTTTT. The chain uses TRBV6-1 and TRBJ1-4; tentative D call: TRBD1 (6 bases). The CDR3 extends over 14 amino acids. The V end was cut by 8 bases, the J end by 7 bases, with 17 bases between. Germline CDR1 and CDR2: MNHNS and SASEGT.

As to this clone: At one boundary the junction diverges from the germline segment, which might be a read error. The identical CDR3 is also encoded by other nucleotide sequences in the sample. CDR3 sequence (DNA): TGTGCCAGCTCATCGACTCAGCAGAATGAGAAACTGTTTTTT. This gives the protein CASSSTQQNEKLFF. The V and J genes are TRBV18 and TRBJ1-4; D not certain. This CDR3 contains 14 residues. Germline CDR1 and CDR2: KGHSH and LQKENI.